This entry lists 26 T cell receptor beta chains sequenced from one sample in a study of T-cell memory formation after mild COVID-19. One entry per CDR3 protein results from TCRdb running MiXCR on the 5' RACE reads. The sample lists about 100,000 distinct CDR3 sequences; around 15% were seen once. The sequencing sample was made of PBMCs or a T cell subset sorted from them (not recorded which). The receptors derive from a man aged 18-30 years who had mild COVID-19 (a few samples of this study predate the infection). Cell type and time point are not known.

Only a few counts were recorded for this clonotype. This CDR3 fails to terminate in the conserved phenylalanine or tryptophan, so it likely reflects a read error. The DNA is left out, because the CDR3 cannot be placed on it with certainty; the CDR3 is given as TCRdb lists it. J is TRBJ1-1 and V is TRBV5-1; the DNA was not compared with TRBD1, the D call given in the table. Germline V gives CDR1 SGHRS, CDR2 YFSETQ. From its first to its last residue, the CDR3 has 9 amino acids. The CDR3 loop reads CASSAGQGD.

V usage is TRBV6-5 and J usage is TRBJ2-2; 7 bases line up with TRBD2. J gave up 2 bases and V 2 bases, and 8 bases lay outside the gene matches. Germline loops: CDR1 MNHEY, CDR2 SVGAGI. The CDR3 runs to 17 residues. The CDR3 DNA is TGTGCCAGCAGTTACGACGCTGGGGGGGGTAACACCGGGGAGCTGTTTTTT. It is translated as CASSYDAGGGNTGELFF.

The rearrangement joins TRBV9 to TRBJ2-2; D is possibly TRBD1 (5 bases). CDR3 size: 15 residues. Germline V lookup: CDR1 SGDLS, CDR2 YYNGEE. Deletions cut 5 bases from V and 5 bases from J, with 16 bases between. In DNA form, the CDR3 reads TGTGCCAGCAGTCTCCAGGGTTACGAGACCGGGGAGCTGTTTTTT. Its protein is CASSLQGYETGELFF.

The V call is TRBV12-3 or TRBV12-4, the J call TRBJ2-1, with TRBD2 matching over 7 bases. Unmatched junction bases numbered 15, after V lost 5 bases and J lost 8 bases. The CDR3 consists of 16 residues. This CDR3 reads CASSPLAGAPGDEQFF. CDR3 DNA: TGTGCCAGCAGTCCACTGGCGGGAGCTCCGGGCGATGAGCAGTTCTTC.

The sample holds a few counts of this clonotype. The V call is TRBV20-1, the J call TRBJ1-1; weak D call: TRBD1 (5 bases). V lost 3 bases, J lost 0 bases, and 11 bases lay in between. The V gene's germline CDR1 is DFQATT and CDR2 SNEGSKA (reference sequence). The CDR3 length is 14 residues. The CDR3, as DNA: TGCAGTGCTAGCCGACAGACAGTGAACACTGAAGCTTTCTTT. Translated: CSASRQTVNTEAFF.

The chain links TRBV11-2 to TRBJ2-7, with a tentative D call TRBD2 (5 bases). Trimming left V 1 base short and J 6 bases short, with 10 bases between. The CDR3 is 13 amino acids. The V gene's germline CDR1 is SGHAT and CDR2 FQNNGV. The CDR3: CASSLVGGPEQYV. CDR3 DNA: TGTGCCAGCAGCTTAGTTGGAGGCCCCGAGCAGTACGTC.

This clonotype was seen a few times. The chain combines TRBV5-5 with TRBJ2-1; D gene uncertain. Germline assignment: CDR1 SGHKS and CDR2 YYEKEE (reference sequence). Trimming left V 1 base short and J 3 bases short, with 14 bases between. The CDR3 extends over 16 amino acids. In DNA, the CDR3 is TGTGCCAGCAGCTTGTTTCGGCCGCCCGACTACAATGAGCAGTTCTTC. This gives the protein CASSLFRPPDYNEQFF. Filled out from reference TRBV5-5 and TRBJ2-1, the complete variable domain reads DAGVTQSPTHLIKTRGQQVTLRCSPISGHKSVSWYQQVLGQGPQFIFQYYEKEERGRGNFPDRFSARQFPNYSSELNVNALLLGDSALYLCASSLFRPPDYNEQFFGPGTRLTVL.

The V call is TRBV6-2 or TRBV6-3, the J call TRBJ2-7; D is unclear. Germline values: CDR1 MNHEY, CDR2 SVGEGT. The CDR3 sequence is 12 residues long. Trimming cost V 8 bases and J 1 base, with 9 bases left between them. CDR3 in amino acids: CASAGISYEQYV. For the CDR3, the DNA is TGTGCCAGCGCTGGGATTTCCTACGAGCAGTACGTC.

This clonotype occurred many times. This chain joins TRBV6-2 or TRBV6-3 and TRBJ2-7, with D perhaps assigned TRBD1 or TRBD2 (5 bases each). CDR1 and CDR2 (germline): MNHEY, SVGEGT. The V end was cut by 0 bases, the J end by 0 bases, with 9 bases between. The CDR3 extends over 15 amino acids. CDR3 nucleotide sequence: TGTGCCAGCAGTTACTCCGGGGACGCCTCCTACGAGCAGTACTTC. Amino acids: CASSYSGDASYEQYF.

The sample holds a few counts of this clonotype. The genes are TRBV28 and TRBJ2-1; 7 positions match TRBD2. CDR3 size: 18 residues. Germline V gene sequence: CDR1 MDHEN, CDR2 SYDVKM. Unmatched junction bases numbered 15, after V lost 5 bases and J lost 2 bases. CDR3 residues: CASSPPPRVGGAYNEQFF. CDR3 sequence (DNA): TGTGCCAGCAGTCCTCCGCCCCGTGTTGGGGGGGCCTACAATGAGCAGTTCTTC.

The rearrangement joins TRBV5-1 to TRBJ1-2; a possible D gene is TRBD1 (5 bases). The V end was cut by 4 bases, the J end by 0 bases, with 13 bases between. CDR3 length: 15 residues. The germline gives CDR1 SGHRS, CDR2 YFSETQ. CDR3 nucleotide sequence: TGCGCCAGCAGCCCCGGGGGAGAGTCTAACTATGGCTACACCTTC. This sequence encodes CASSPGGESNYGYTF.

This clonotype appeared a few times. This sequence joins TRBV4-1 and TRBJ2-3; 7 nucleotides match TRBD2. The V segment lost 3 bases and the J segment 0 bases; nucleotides outside the gene matches: 6. Germline V gives CDR1 MGHRA, CDR2 YSYEKL. The length of the CDR3 is 16 residues. CDR3 protein: CASSHPGRQSTDTQYF. In DNA, the CDR3 is TGCGCCAGCAGCCACCCCGGGAGGCAAAGCACAGATACGCAGTATTTT.

The chain joins TRBV7-6 to TRBJ2-1, with a tentative D call TRBD1 (6 bases). V dropped 5 bases and J dropped 9 bases, with 14 bases sitting between them. There are 13 residues in the CDR3. The germline V gene has CDR1 SGHVS and CDR2 FNYEAQ. The CDR3 DNA sequence: TGTGCCAGCAGCAGAGAGGGGGTCGGTGAGCAGTTCTTC. This sequence encodes CASSREGVGEQFF. The full variable domain, completed using reference TRBV7-6 and TRBJ2-1, is GAGVSQSPRYKVTKRGQDVALRCDPISGHVSLYWYRQALGQGPEFLTYFNYEAQQDKSGLPNDRFSAERPEGSISTLTIQRTEQRDSAMYRCASSREGVGEQFFGPGTRLTVL.

This clonotype was recorded many times. The rearrangement links TRBV29-1 to TRBJ1-1; D gene unclear. This CDR3 region has 10 residues. Germline CDR1 reads SQVTM; CDR2 reads ANQGSEA. The germline V and J ends were trimmed by 7 bases and 5 bases, with 8 bases remaining between them. The CDR3 region has the DNA TGCAGCGCACTGAGGACTGAAGCTTTCTTT. Translation gives CSALRTEAFF.

This clonotype occurred many times. The junction does not match germline at one end; this may be a read error. This chain connects TRBV7-7 to TRBJ1-1; D is undetermined. This CDR3 is built from 13 residues. Germline assignment: CDR1 SSHAT and CDR2 FNYEAQ (reference sequence). The DNA of the CDR3 is TGTGCTAGCAGCTTAGAGCCGAACACTGAAGCTTTCTTT. This encodes CASSLEPNTEAFF. Based on the CDR3 plus reference TRBV7-7 and TRBJ1-1, the full variable domain is GAGVSQSPRYKVTKRGQDVTLRCDPISSHATLYWYQQALGQGPEFLTYFNYEAQPDKSGLPSDRFSAERPEGSISTLTIQRTEQRDSAMYRCASSLEPNTEAFFGQGTRLTVV.

The chain recombines TRBV6-2 or TRBV6-3 with TRBJ2-1; 7 bases are a match to TRBD1. CDR1 is MNHEY and CDR2 is SVGEGT in the germline V gene. V was clipped by 6 bases and J by 2 bases; unmatched bases: 28. This CDR3 spans 22 amino acids. The DNA for the CDR3 is TGTGCCAGCAGACCCCTCCGGTCCCACCGCACAGGGGCGGGTTGGACCTACAATGAGCAGTTCTTC. Translating it yields CASRPLRSHRTGAGWTYNEQFF.

This clonotype was observed at least ten times. J is TRBJ2-1 and V is TRBV4-3; 8 bases fit TRBD1. Germline CDR1 and CDR2: LGHNA and YSLEER. V gave up 4 bases and J gave up 9 bases; unmatched junction bases: 5. The CDR3 has 13 residues. CDR3 loop: CASSLTGDGEQFF. DNA for the CDR3: TGCGCCAGCAGCCTGACAGGGGACGGTGAGCAGTTCTTC.

This clonotype has at least ten counts. The gene calls are TRBV29-1 and TRBJ2-7, with D perhaps TRBD1 or TRBD2 (5 bases each). Between the trimmed V and J ends, which lost 4 bases and 0 bases, there was a span of 19 bases. Germline CDR1 is SQVTM and CDR2 is ANQGSEA. This CDR3 contains 16 residues. Here the CDR3 DNA reads TGCAGCGTTGTCTTAGCCCGGGACGGAGACTCCTACGAGCAGTACTTC. Its translation is CSVVLARDGDSYEQYF.

The chain has TRBV5-4 and TRBJ2-7, with D hard to call. This CDR3 comprises 17 residues. The germline V and J ends were trimmed by 0 bases and 0 bases, with 16 bases remaining between them. Germline CDR1 SGHNT, CDR2 YYREEE (reference sequence). The CDR3 DNA reads TGTGCCAGCAGCTTGGGAGGCGTGGGCTTGCTCTCCTACGAGCAGTACTTC. It specifies CASSLGGVGLLSYEQYF.

The genes are TRBV7-2 and TRBJ2-1; D is perhaps TRBD1 (5 bases). V was shortened by 5 bases and J by 9 bases, with 14 bases between the two germline ends. Germline V gene lookup returns CDR1 SGHTA and CDR2 FQGNSA. CDR3 size: 13 residues. The CDR3 sequence: CASSAPLDSEQFF. The CDR3 region has the DNA TGTGCCAGCAGCGCCCCTCTCGACAGTGAGCAGTTCTTC.

In this sample, this clonotype turned up a few times. This chain connects TRBV24-1 to TRBJ2-5; 7 nucleotides match TRBD2. V lost 3 bases, J lost 4 bases, and 4 bases stayed unmatched. CDR3 length equals 14 residues. CDR1 and CDR2 from the germline V gene are KGHDR and SFDVKD. As DNA, the CDR3 is TGTGCCACCAGTGATGCGGGGGAGATAGAGACCCAGTACTTC. Its translation: CATSDAGEIETQYF.

CDR3 amino acids: CASTGVVSLGGRLKDTQYF. CDR3 sequence (DNA): TGTGCCAGCACCGGAGTGGTGTCTCTGGGAGGCCGCCTAAAAGATACGCAGTATTTT. The chain recombines TRBV25-1 with TRBJ2-3; D might be TRBD2 (6 bases). V lost 7 bases and J 5 bases, leaving 31 bases between the germline ends. From germline, CDR1 is MGHDK and CDR2 SYGVNS. The CDR3 has 19 amino acids. The full variable domain, its missing parts supplied by reference TRBV25-1 and TRBJ2-3, is EADIYQTPRYLVIGTGKKITLECSQTMGHDKMYWYQQDPGMELHLIHYSYGVNSTEKGDLSSESTVSRIRTEHFPLTLESARPSHTSQYLCASTGVVSLGGRLKDTQYFGPGTRLTVL.

This clonotype was observed a handful of times. The rearrangement joins TRBV9 to TRBJ1-2; 8 bases align to TRBD1. V dropped 0 bases and J dropped 3; count of bases not matched to a gene: 10. CDR1 is SGDLS and CDR2 is YYNGEE in the germline V gene. This CDR3 is built from 17 residues. The CDR3 reads CASSVAVPGGAYYGYTF. Written as DNA, the CDR3 is TGTGCCAGCAGCGTAGCTGTGCCAGGGGGCGCGTACTATGGCTACACCTTC.

This clonotype was observed a handful of times. The chain links TRBV4-3 to TRBJ2-1; tentatively, D is TRBD2 (6 bases). Trimming cost V 1 base and J 10 bases, with 17 bases left between them. The CDR3 loop spans 15 amino acids. Germline values: CDR1 LGHNA, CDR2 YSLEER. The CDR3 DNA reads as TGCGCCAGCAGCCAAGGGATGGGACTCCCCGTCGAGCAGTTCTTC. It translates to CASSQGMGLPVEQFF.

This clonotype turned up a few times. The CDR3 loop is CASSFGPSGGNEQFF. Here the CDR3 DNA reads TGTGCCAGCAGCTTTGGGCCTAGCGGTGGAAATGAGCAGTTCTTC. J is TRBJ2-1 and V is TRBV7-9; 7 bases map to TRBD2. Germline CDR1 is SEHNR and CDR2 is FQNEAQ (reference sequence). There are 15 residues in the CDR3. V lost 3 bases and J lost 7; bases outside the gene matches: 9.

The gene calls are TRBV6-2 or TRBV6-3 and TRBJ2-1; D possibly corresponds to TRBD2 (5 bases). In germline, CDR1 is MNHEY, CDR2 SVGEGT. Trimming removed 6 bases from V and 0 bases from J, with 12 bases in between. CDR3 length: 15 residues. CDR3 in DNA: TGTGCCAGCAGCCAAGACGGGAACTCCTACAATGAGCAGTTCTTC. It codes for CASSQDGNSYNEQFF.